One sample yielded the 5 T cell receptor beta chains listed below, sequenced in a study of T cells in Graves' hyperthyroidism and ophthalmopathy. TCR beta CDR3 regions were amplified from RNA. The TCR CDR3 first-round RT-PCR relied on the HTBI primer set. In TCRdb, the multiplex PCR reads were re-called with MiXCR into one record per CDR3 protein. The table lists 600,000 or so distinct CDR3 sequences, under 20% of them singletons, with 3% to 4.5% in the top ten. The sequenced material came from blood. The source of these receptors is a woman in her twenties or thirties with Graves' hyperthyroidism.

There are many counts of this clonotype. The V gene is TRBV3-1, the J gene TRBJ1-1, with 7 bases matching TRBD1. This CDR3 comprises 16 residues. Germline CDR1 is LGHDT and CDR2 is YNNKEL (reference sequence). Losses at the gene ends were 6 bases for V and 1 base for J; bases not matched to a gene: 11. The CDR3 region is CASRLGQVRTNTEAFF. In DNA form, the CDR3 reads TGTGCCAGCAGACTCGGACAGGTGAGGACGAACACTGAAGCTTTCTTT. Drawing the rest from reference TRBV3-1 and TRBJ1-1, the complete variable domain is DTAVSQTPKYLVTQMGNDKSIKCEQNLGHDTMYWYKQDSKKFLKIMFSYNNKELIINETVPNRFSPKSPDKAHLNLHINSLELGDSAVYFCASRLGQVRTNTEAFFGQGTRLTVV.

This clonotype has at least ten counts. CDR3 in amino acids: CSAPGLAGVHGELFF. The CDR3 DNA follows: TGCAGTGCTCCCGGACTAGCGGGAGTTCACGGGGAGCTGTTTTTT. V and J are TRBV20-1 and TRBJ2-2, with TRBD2 identical over 13 bases. The junction had 7 bases not matched to a gene; V was cut back by 5 bases and J by 7 bases. The germline V gene encodes CDR1 DFQATT and CDR2 SNEGSKA (reference sequence). This CDR3 region has 15 residues.

This clonotype appeared many times. V usage is TRBV12-5 and J usage is TRBJ2-5; D may be TRBD1 (5 bases). Per germline, CDR1 LGHNT and CDR2 FRNRAP. Trimming cost V 6 bases and J 5 bases, with 10 bases left between them. The CDR3 consists of 12 residues. CDR3 in DNA: TGTGCTAGTGGCAGGGCGTTTGAGACCCAGTACTTC. Protein product: CASGRAFETQYF. Looking up the rest from reference TRBV12-5 and TRBJ2-5 gives the full variable domain: DARVTQTPRHKVTEMGQEVTMRCQPILGHNTVFWYRQTMMQGLELLAYFRNRAPLDDSGMPKDRFSAEMPDATLATLKIQPSEPRDSAVYFCASGRAFETQYFGPGTRLLVL.

The sample holds many counts of this clonotype. This chain connects TRBV3-1 to TRBJ1-1; D unresolved. There are 12 residues in the CDR3. Deletions cut 0 bases from V and 8 bases from J, with 7 bases between. Germline V CDR1 and CDR2: LGHDT, YNNKEL (reference sequence). The DNA for the CDR3 is TGTGCCAGCAGCCAAGATGCGGGGGAAGCTTTCTTT. It is translated as CASSQDAGEAFF.

This clonotype was picked up many times. The CDR3 sequence: CASTKTSGRAGEQFF. CDR3 in DNA: TGTGCCAGCACCAAAACTAGCGGGAGGGCCGGTGAGCAGTTCTTC. The rearrangement joins TRBV12-3 or TRBV12-4 to TRBJ2-1, with TRBD2 identical over 13 bases. The CDR3 contains 15 residues. V dropped 7 bases and J dropped 9; count of bases not matched to a gene: 9.